Each of the 6 T cell receptor beta chains below was sequenced from the same sample in a study of shared clonotypes between healthy human individuals. Some clones are missing from TCRdb's copy, which holds only in-frame ones; the method was immunoSEQ multiplex PCR. The sample has around 700,000 clones, approximately 79% seen once; the top ten hold under 2%. Source material: memory CD4+ T cells sorted from blood. Subset specified: CD45RA-negative fraction. The receptors here all came from a woman in her twenties or thirties in good health.

The chain links TRBV6-5 to TRBJ1-1; tentatively, D is TRBD1 (5 bases). V was trimmed by 5 bases and J by 4 bases, leaving 14 bases between them. This CDR3 spans 14 amino acids. Germline loops: CDR1 MNHEY, CDR2 SVGAGI. In DNA form, the CDR3 reads TGTGCCAGCAGTCAACAGGTGGTTGGCACTGAAGCTTTCTTT. It encodes CASSQQVVGTEAFF.

This clone was seen just once. The rearrangement uses TRBV5-1 and TRBJ2-7, with TRBD2 matching 9 bases. The CDR3 is made up of 20 amino acids. Trimming cost V 0 bases and J 1 base; bases outside gene matches: 17. Germline CDR1 reads SGHRS; CDR2 reads YFSETQ. CDR3 amino acids: CASSLGAGGFKSYNSYEQYF. In DNA, the CDR3 is TGCGCCAGCAGCTTGGGAGCGGGAGGATTTAAAAGCTATAATTCCTACGAGCAGTACTTC. Full variable domain (rest looked up from reference TRBV5-1 and TRBJ2-7): KAGVTQTPRYLIKTRGQQVTLSCSPISGHRSVSWYQQTPGQGLQFLFEYFSETQRNKGNFPGRFSGRQFSNSRSEMNVSTLELGDSALYLCASSLGAGGFKSYNSYEQYFGPGTRLTVT.

The V call is TRBV6-5, the J call TRBJ2-5; 9 nucleotides match TRBD2. V shed 2 bases and J 3 bases; nucleotides not matched to a gene: 4. CDR1 is MNHEY and CDR2 is SVGAGI in the germline V gene. The CDR3 length is 15 residues. The CDR3 region is CASSYMSSGKETQYF. In DNA form, the CDR3 reads TGTGCCAGCAGTTACATGTCTAGCGGGAAAGAGACCCAGTACTTC.

This clone has a handful of counts. This is likely an artifact of a read error, given a far larger clone one base away. Different DNA sequences within this sample yield the same CDR3. This chain links TRBV5-1 with TRBJ2-2, with 7 nucleotides matching TRBD1. The junction had 3 bases not matched to a gene; V was cut back by 4 bases and J by 3 bases. Germline V gives CDR1 SGHRS, CDR2 YFSETQ. CDR3 length equals 14 residues. CDR3 nucleotides: TGCGCCAGCAGCCCAGGGACAGACACCGGGGAGCTGTTTTTT. It codes for CASSPGTDTGELFF.

The chain combines TRBV7-9 with TRBJ1-2; 7 nucleotides agree with TRBD1. CDR3 size: 15 residues. CDR1 and CDR2 (germline): SEHNR, FQNEAQ (reference sequence). V was pared by 5 bases and J by 5 bases, with 11 bases of the junction left unmatched. DNA for the CDR3: TGTGCCAGCAGCCATGCGACAGGGTTTCCATATGGCTACACCTTC. Protein sequence: CASSHATGFPYGYTF.

This clone was seen a handful of times. The chain has TRBV25-1 and TRBJ1-1; maybe TRBD1 (5 bases). With 1 base removed from V and 1 base from J, the gap between germline ends came to 7 bases. The CDR3 extends over 14 amino acids. From germline, CDR1 is MGHDK and CDR2 SYGVNS. The CDR3 sequence: CASSESRGNTEAFF. CDR3 coding DNA: TGTGCCAGCAGTGAATCTAGGGGGAACACTGAAGCTTTCTTT.